This TCR beta chain was captured by sequencing in a study of early T cells in non-severe SARS-CoV-2 infection. Across the whole study: Unsorted whole-blood RNA was sequenced in bulk, leaving chains unpaired. Whole-study results and caveats: Matching against VDJdb likely underestimated virus-specific expansions, favoring anti-spike CD8.

Attached unique molecular identifiers marked individual cDNA molecules. TCRdb ran MiXCR on the 5' RACE reads and lists one entry per CDR3 protein. The sample lists roughly 30,000 distinct CDR3 sequences, approximately 6% seen once, with approximately 6.5% in the top ten. The V and J ends lost 4 bases and 11 bases respectively, with 17 bases between them. There are 13 residues in the CDR3. Germline lookup yields CDR1 SGHTA and CDR2 FQGNSA. This clonotype was counted at least ten times. Its specificity is unknown. The sequenced sample consisted of whole blood. This receptor was identified in an adult who was a healthcare worker with PCR-confirmed SARS-CoV-2 infection or an uninfected control (not recorded which). This chain uses TRBV7-2 with TRBJ1-1; possibly TRBD1 for D (5 bases). CDR3 DNA sequence: TGTGCCAGCAGCTATGGGACCGCCAGGTTGGCTTTCTTT. Protein: CASSYGTARLAFF.